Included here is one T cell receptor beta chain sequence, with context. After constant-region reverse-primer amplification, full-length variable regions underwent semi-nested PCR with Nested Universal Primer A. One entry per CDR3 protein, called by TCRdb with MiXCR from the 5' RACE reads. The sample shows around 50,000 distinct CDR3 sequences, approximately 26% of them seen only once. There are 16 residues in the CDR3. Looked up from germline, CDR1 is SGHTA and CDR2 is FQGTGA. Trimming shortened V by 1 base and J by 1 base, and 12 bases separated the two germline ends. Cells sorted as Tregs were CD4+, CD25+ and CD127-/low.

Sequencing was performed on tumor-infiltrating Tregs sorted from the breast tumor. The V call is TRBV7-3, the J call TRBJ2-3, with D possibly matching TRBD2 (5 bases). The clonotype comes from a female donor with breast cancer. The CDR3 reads CASSLNGMRGTDTQYF. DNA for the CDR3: TGTGCCAGCAGCTTAAACGGGATGCGTGGCACAGATACGCAGTATTTT.